These T cell receptor beta chains were read from a single sample in a study of blood T cell repertoires in COVID-19. Generated by immunoSEQ multiplex PCR, the TCRdb table keeps only in-frame clones and is missing some. The sample yields approximately 94,000 clones, roughly 87% seen once. Sequenced sample: peripheral blood. The receptors come from a man aged 25-45 years in a cohort sampled during active COVID-19. The CDR3 runs from the conserved cysteine through the conserved F or W. The D gene is left open where the match is weak. Clone size appears in some rows only: once, few, many, or a class for an expanded clone.

CDR3aa: CASSGVGGLNTEAFF
CDR3nt: TGTGCCAGCAGTGGGGTGGGGGGTCTGAACACTGAAGCTTTCTTT
j_gene: TRBJ1-1
abundance: -
d_gene: -
v_gene: TRBV2

CDR3aa: CATSDPWTGDEQFF
CDR3nt: TGTGCCACCAGTGATCCCTGGACAGGGGATGAGCAGTTCTTC
j_gene: TRBJ2-1
abundance: -
d_gene: TRBD1
v_gene: TRBV24-1

CDR3aa: CASSLRRLYSSGGTDTQYF
CDR3nt: TGTGCCAGCAGTTTACGACGGCTCTACTCATCGGGGGGCACAGATACGCAGTATTTT
j_gene: TRBJ2-3
abundance: -
d_gene: -
v_gene: TRBV28

CDR3aa: CASSLGGISGANVLTF
CDR3nt: TGTGCCAGCAGCTTGGGGGGCATCTCTGGGGCCAACGTCCTGACTTTC
j_gene: TRBJ2-6
abundance: -
d_gene: -
v_gene: TRBV5-4

CDR3aa: CAWSVTGGNQPQHF
CDR3nt: TGTGCCTGGAGTGTAACTGGAGGCAATCAGCCCCAGCATTTT
j_gene: TRBJ1-5
abundance: once
d_gene: -
v_gene: TRBV30

CDR3aa: CASSQDFKTGTGNSPLHF
CDR3nt: TGCGCCAGCAGCCAAGATTTCAAGACCGGGACAGGGAACTCACCCCTCCACTTT
j_gene: TRBJ1-6
abundance: few
d_gene: TRBD1
v_gene: TRBV4-3

CDR3aa: CASSYFGGGPQQYF
CDR3nt: TGTGCCAGCAGTTACTTTGGGGGGGGCCCTCAGCAGTATTTT
j_gene: TRBJ2-3
abundance: -
d_gene: -
v_gene: TRBV6-5

CDR3aa: CASSEGEAEPNYGYTF
CDR3nt: TGTGCCAGCAGTGAAGGTGAGGCGGAACCGAACTATGGCTACACCTTC
j_gene: TRBJ1-2
abundance: -
d_gene: -
v_gene: TRBV2

CDR3aa: CASSAKLAGSTDTQYF
CDR3nt: TGTGCCAGCAGCGCCAAACTAGCGGGGAGCACAGATACGCAGTATTTT
j_gene: TRBJ2-3
abundance: -
d_gene: TRBD2
v_gene: TRBV7-2

CDR3aa: CASSHDTGEQYF
CDR3nt: TGTGCCAGTAGCCATGACACAGGCGAGCAGTACTTC
j_gene: TRBJ2-7
abundance: once
d_gene: -
v_gene: TRBV19

CDR3aa: CASRTLQGTEAFF
CDR3nt: TGTGCCAGCCGAACCTTACAGGGCACTGAAGCTTTCTTT
j_gene: TRBJ1-1
abundance: -
d_gene: -
v_gene: TRBV19

CDR3aa: CASLPGQRTDTQYF
CDR3nt: TGTGCCAGCCTACCGGGACAGCGCACAGATACGCAGTATTTT
j_gene: TRBJ2-3
abundance: -
d_gene: TRBD1
v_gene: TRBV28

CDR3aa: CASSPGDSQETQYF
CDR3nt: TGTGCCAGCAGCCCAGGGGACAGCCAAGAGACCCAGTACTTC
j_gene: TRBJ2-5
abundance: -
d_gene: TRBD1
v_gene: TRBV7-7

CDR3aa: CASSLGTGRNSPLHF
CDR3nt: TGTGCCAGCAGTTTAGGGACAGGCCGCAATTCACCCCTCCACTTT
j_gene: TRBJ1-6
abundance: -
d_gene: TRBD1
v_gene: TRBV28

CDR3aa: CASSFSPGRSGSHTDTQYF
CDR3nt: TGTGCCAGCAGTTTCTCACCTGGGAGGTCGGGGTCACACACAGATACGCAGTATTTT
j_gene: TRBJ2-3
abundance: -
d_gene: -
v_gene: TRBV27

CDR3aa: CASSPSQANYGYTF
CDR3nt: TGTGCCAGCAGTCCAAGCCAAGCTAACTATGGCTACACCTTC
j_gene: TRBJ1-2
abundance: -
d_gene: -
v_gene: TRBV28

CDR3aa: CASAKGRGGTDTQYF
CDR3nt: TGTGCCTCTGCCAAGGGCCGGGGTGGCACAGATACGCAGTATTTT
j_gene: TRBJ2-3
abundance: -
d_gene: -
v_gene: TRBV6-6

CDR3aa: CASSLGSPGEQYF
CDR3nt: TGTGCCAGCAGTTTAGGGTCGCCGGGGGAGCAGTACTTC
j_gene: TRBJ2-7
abundance: -
d_gene: -
v_gene: TRBV28

CDR3aa: CASSVEQGPNYGYTF
CDR3nt: TGTGCCAGCAGCGTAGAGCAGGGGCCTAACTATGGCTACACCTTC
j_gene: TRBJ1-2
abundance: -
d_gene: -
v_gene: TRBV9

CDR3aa: CASSFPRSYEQYF
CDR3nt: TGTGCCAGCAGCTTTCCGCGTTCCTACGAGCAGTACTTC
j_gene: TRBJ2-7
abundance: -
d_gene: -
v_gene: TRBV7-7

CDR3aa: CASSRTGTGTEKLFF
CDR3nt: TGTGCCAGCAGCCGGACCGGGACAGGGACGGAAAAACTGTTTTTT
j_gene: TRBJ1-4
abundance: -
d_gene: TRBD1
v_gene: TRBV7-9

CDR3aa: CASAGGAKIF
CDR3nt: TGTGCCAGCGCAGGGGGTGCCAAAATCTTC
j_gene: TRBJ2-4
abundance: -
d_gene: TRBD1
v_gene: TRBV12-3/TRBV12-4

CDR3aa: CASSLAGNQPQHF
CDR3nt: TGTGCCAGCAGCTTGGCGGGAAATCAGCCCCAGCATTTT
j_gene: TRBJ1-5
abundance: -
d_gene: -
v_gene: TRBV5-4

CDR3aa: CASSLFLGQSDTQYF
CDR3nt: TGTGCCAGCAGCTTATTCCTGGGACAGTCAGATACGCAGTATTTT
j_gene: TRBJ2-3
abundance: -
d_gene: TRBD1
v_gene: TRBV7-9

CDR3aa: CASRKADEGEQYF
CDR3nt: TGTGCCAGCAGGAAGGCTGACGAGGGCGAGCAGTACTTC
j_gene: TRBJ2-7
abundance: -
d_gene: -
v_gene: TRBV6-5

CDR3aa: CASSQDGWSYGYTF
CDR3nt: TGTGCCAGCAGCCAGGATGGGTGGAGTTATGGCTACACCTTC
j_gene: TRBJ1-2
abundance: -
d_gene: -
v_gene: TRBV3-1/TRBV3-2

CDR3aa: CASSANPGTDTQYF
CDR3nt: TGTGCCAGCAGTGCGAATCCGGGCACAGATACGCAGTATTTT
j_gene: TRBJ2-3
abundance: few
d_gene: -
v_gene: TRBV6-4

CDR3aa: CSVESRTGVSYEQYF
CDR3nt: TGCAGCGTTGAGAGTCGGACAGGGGTCTCCTACGAGCAGTACTTC
j_gene: TRBJ2-7
abundance: -
d_gene: TRBD1
v_gene: TRBV29-1

CDR3aa: CARGRGPDTEAFF
CDR3nt: TGTGCCAGAGGTAGGGGGCCCGACACTGAAGCTTTCTTT
j_gene: TRBJ1-1
abundance: once
d_gene: TRBD1
v_gene: TRBV27

CDR3aa: CASSKTSVGEQFF
CDR3nt: TGTGCCAGCAGTAAGACTAGCGTGGGTGAGCAGTTCTTC
j_gene: TRBJ2-1
abundance: once
d_gene: TRBD2
v_gene: TRBV7-3

CDR3aa: CASSQAGTGENIQYF
CDR3nt: TGTGCCAGCAGCCAAGCTGGGACAGGGGAAAACATTCAGTACTTC
j_gene: TRBJ2-4
abundance: -
d_gene: TRBD1
v_gene: TRBV4-2

CDR3aa: CAWSVQTAGSYEQYF
CDR3nt: TGTGCCTGGAGTGTACAAACGGCAGGGTCTTACGAGCAGTACTTC
j_gene: TRBJ2-7
abundance: -
d_gene: -
v_gene: TRBV30

CDR3aa: CASSSRQGREQYF
CDR3nt: TGTGCCAGCAGCTCCCGGCAGGGGCGGGAGCAGTACTTC
j_gene: TRBJ2-7
abundance: -
d_gene: -
v_gene: TRBV5-8

CDR3aa: CASSLGTAYEQYF
CDR3nt: TGTGCCAGCAGCCTAGGGACAGCATACGAGCAGTACTTC
j_gene: TRBJ2-7
abundance: -
d_gene: TRBD1
v_gene: TRBV2

CDR3aa: CASSQGLAGYQETQYF
CDR3nt: TGTGCCAGCAGTCAGGGACTAGCGGGCTACCAAGAGACCCAGTACTTC
j_gene: TRBJ2-5
abundance: -
d_gene: TRBD2
v_gene: TRBV27

CDR3aa: CASSYGGGLDTQYF
CDR3nt: TGTGCCAGCAGTTACGGCGGGGGCTTAGATACGCAGTATTTT
j_gene: TRBJ2-3
abundance: -
d_gene: -
v_gene: TRBV6-6

CDR3aa: CASSFTGALEAFF
CDR3nt: TGTGCCAGCAGTTTCACAGGCGCCCTTGAAGCTTTCTTT
j_gene: TRBJ1-1
abundance: -
d_gene: -
v_gene: TRBV6-6

CDR3aa: CASSENVLGLVTDTQYF
CDR3nt: TGTGCCAGCAGTGAAAACGTTCTTGGACTAGTAACAGATACGCAGTATTTT
j_gene: TRBJ2-3
abundance: once
d_gene: TRBD2
v_gene: TRBV6-1

CDR3aa: CASSAQTGGYEKLFF
CDR3nt: TGTGCCAGTAGTGCCCAGACAGGGGGCTATGAAAAACTGTTTTTT
j_gene: TRBJ1-4
abundance: -
d_gene: TRBD1
v_gene: TRBV19

CDR3aa: CASSLQGTAGNTIYF
CDR3nt: TGTGCCAGCAGCTTGCAGGGGACGGCGGGAAACACCATATATTTT
j_gene: TRBJ1-3
abundance: -
d_gene: -
v_gene: TRBV5-6

CDR3aa: CASSPEGPPSSYNSPLHF
CDR3nt: TGCGCCAGCAGCCCGGAGGGACCGCCGAGCTCCTATAATTCACCCCTCCACTTT
j_gene: TRBJ1-6
abundance: -
d_gene: -
v_gene: TRBV4-1

CDR3aa: CASRGDRAGELFF
CDR3nt: TGTGCCAGCAGAGGGGACAGGGCCGGGGAGCTGTTTTTT
j_gene: TRBJ2-2
abundance: -
d_gene: TRBD1
v_gene: TRBV3-1/TRBV3-2

CDR3aa: CASSSSGGAPDTQYF
CDR3nt: TGCGCCAGCAGCAGTAGCGGGGGGGCCCCAGATACGCAGTATTTT
j_gene: TRBJ2-3
abundance: -
d_gene: TRBD2
v_gene: TRBV5-1

CDR3aa: CASSFAGGLGSAFF
CDR3nt: TGTGCCAGCAGCTTTGCAGGGGGCTTGGGTTCAGCTTTCTTT
j_gene: TRBJ1-1
abundance: -
d_gene: TRBD1
v_gene: TRBV13